This T cell receptor (beta chain) emerged from a study of blood T cell repertoires in COVID-19. Overall study context: T cells, B-cell-depleted T cells, or PBMCs supplied cDNA or gDNA.

As originally analysed: Scientists estimated how many nucleated cells there were by amplifying reference gene primers. Using immunoSEQ multiplex PCR, the repertoire was profiled, and TCRdb retains in-frame clones only, with some absent. The V and J calls and clone size were taken over from that table, and D and trimming were inferred from the DNA. In the table there are 150,000 to 180,000 clones, approximately 83% of which are singletons. The V segment lost 5 bases and the J segment 2 bases; nucleotides outside the gene matches: 5. Germline V lookup: CDR1 MNHNY, CDR2 SVGAGI (reference sequence). This CDR3 has 15 residues.

The source is a woman aged 55-69 years with COVID-19, enrolled during active disease. The sample consisted of peripheral blood. The gene calls are TRBV6-6 and TRBJ1-1, with 10 bases identical to TRBD1. In DNA, the CDR3 is TGTGCCAGCAGTCCCGGGACAGGGGTCAACACTGAAGCTTTCTTT. Encoded protein: CASSPGTGVNTEAFF.